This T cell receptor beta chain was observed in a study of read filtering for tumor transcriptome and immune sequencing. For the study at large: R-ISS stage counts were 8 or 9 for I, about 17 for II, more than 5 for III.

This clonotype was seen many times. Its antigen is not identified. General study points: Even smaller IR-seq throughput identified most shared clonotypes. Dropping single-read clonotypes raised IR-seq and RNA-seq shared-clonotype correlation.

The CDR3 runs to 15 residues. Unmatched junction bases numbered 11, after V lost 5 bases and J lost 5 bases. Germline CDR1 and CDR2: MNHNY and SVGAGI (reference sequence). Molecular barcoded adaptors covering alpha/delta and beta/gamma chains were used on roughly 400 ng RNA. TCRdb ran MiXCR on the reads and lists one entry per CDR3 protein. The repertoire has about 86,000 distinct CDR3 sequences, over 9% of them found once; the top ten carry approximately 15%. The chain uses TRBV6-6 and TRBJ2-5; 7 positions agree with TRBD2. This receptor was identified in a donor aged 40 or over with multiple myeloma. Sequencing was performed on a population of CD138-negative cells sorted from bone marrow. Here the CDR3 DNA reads TGTGCCAGCAGTGACGCGGACCGGGGGGAGGAGACCCAGTACTTC. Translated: CASSDADRGEETQYF.